One T cell receptor beta chain is described in this entry. The data derive from a study of blood T cell repertoires in COVID-19. On the study more broadly: Sample material is recorded as cDNA or gDNA derived from T cells, B-cell-depleted T cells, or PBMCs.

The assay was immunoSEQ multiplex PCR, and TCRdb's table has in-frame clones only and misses some. Of about 50,000 clones detected, about 84% appear once; the ten largest clones hold less than 6.5%. This TCR was recovered from a woman aged 60-75 years with acute or convalescent COVID-19. Source material: peripheral blood.

The CDR3 is CASSYPNTGNQPQHF. As DNA, the CDR3 is TGTGCCAGCAGTTACCCTAATACCGGCAATCAGCCCCAGCATTTT. The chain combines TRBV6-2 or TRBV6-3 with TRBJ1-5, with D unresolved. The germline V gene encodes CDR1 MNHEY and CDR2 SVGEGT. The CDR3 runs to 15 residues. Trimming took 2 bases from V and 2 from J, leaving 10 bases between them.